This entry lists 18 T cell receptor beta chains sequenced from one sample in a study of blood T cell repertoires in COVID-19. Clones were read by immunoSEQ multiplex PCR, and TCRdb kept only the in-frame ones, dropping some. The table lists 200,000 to 250,000 clones, roughly 81% of them singletons, with about 7.3% in the top ten. Sequenced: peripheral blood. All receptors come from a woman between 45 and 65 years old with active or convalescent COVID-19.

This chain uses TRBV19 with TRBJ2-5; 11 bases are a match to TRBD1. Losses at the gene ends were 5 bases for V and 6 bases for J; bases not matched to a gene: 8. This CDR3 spans 15 amino acids. Germline V lookup: CDR1 LNHDA, CDR2 SQIVND (reference sequence). In DNA, the CDR3 is TGTGCCAGTAGTCGTCGGACAGGGGGCGCGAAGACCCAGTACTTC. Its translation is CASSRRTGGAKTQYF.

V and J are TRBV7-7 and TRBJ2-7; maybe TRBD2 (6 bases). V gave up 5 bases and J gave up 0 bases, with 14 bases separating them. The CDR3 contains 15 residues. Germline V gene lookup returns CDR1 SSHAT and CDR2 FNYEAQ (reference sequence). Here the CDR3 reads CASSPTSVSSYEQYV. CDR3 DNA sequence: TGTGCCAGCAGCCCGACTAGTGTGAGCTCCTACGAGCAGTACGTC.

In this sample, this clone turned up once. The gene calls are TRBV24-1 and TRBJ2-5; tentative D call: TRBD2 (5 bases). The CDR3 contains 15 residues. Looked up from germline, CDR1 is KGHDR and CDR2 is SFDVKD. V lost 6 bases and J lost 1, with 14 bases in between. The CDR3 protein is CATSLGGKTQETQYF. In nucleotides, the CDR3 is TGTGCCACCAGTTTAGGAGGAAAGACCCAAGAGACCCAGTACTTC.

The CDR3: CASSQDVGGYSVDYGYTF. CDR3 in DNA: TGCGCCAGCAGCCAAGATGTAGGGGGCTATTCGGTAGACTATGGCTACACCTTC. The chain links TRBV4-1 to TRBJ1-2; 7 nucleotides align to TRBD1. The germline CDR1 and CDR2 sequences are MGHRA and YSYEKL. The CDR3 spans 18 residues. Losses at the gene ends were 0 bases for V and 3 bases for J; bases not matched to a gene: 13.

The genes are TRBV5-1 and TRBJ1-3; D perhaps matches TRBD1 (6 bases). The CDR3 length is 15 residues. The V gene's germline CDR1 is SGHRS and CDR2 YFSETQ. V was shortened by 1 base and J by 4 bases, with 12 bases between the two germline ends. CDR3 protein: CASSLHPGQGNTIYF. The CDR3 nucleotides are TGCGCCAGCAGCTTGCACCCGGGACAAGGAAACACCATATATTTT. The variable domain in full, completed from reference TRBV5-1 and TRBJ1-3, reads KAGVTQTPRYLIKTRGQQVTLSCSPISGHRSVSWYQQTPGQGLQFLFEYFSETQRNKGNFPGRFSGRQFSNSRSEMNVSTLELGDSALYLCASSLHPGQGNTIYFGEGSWLTVV.

This clone was detected many times. The chain has TRBV6-6 and TRBJ2-1; 8 bases agree with TRBD2. CDR3 length: 14 amino acids. With 4 bases clipped from V and 9 bases from J, the junction kept 8 bases outside the gene matches. Germline V gene sequence: CDR1 MNHNY, CDR2 SVGAGI (reference sequence). The CDR3 loop reads CASSWSGSFAEQFF. Written as DNA, the CDR3 is TGTGCCAGCAGTTGGAGCGGGAGTTTTGCTGAGCAGTTCTTC.

This rearrangement joins TRBV9 to TRBJ2-3; 8 bases are a match to TRBD2. The V gene's germline CDR1 is SGDLS and CDR2 YYNGEE. CDR3 length: 16 amino acids. With 4 bases clipped from V and 4 bases from J, the junction kept 11 bases outside the gene matches. CDR3 DNA: TGTGCCAGCAGCTCCCGCGGGGGGAGCGGGGCAGATACGCAGTATTTT. It is translated as CASSSRGGSGADTQYF.

The chain recombines TRBV4-1 with TRBJ2-4; perhaps TRBD1 as D (6 bases). The CDR3 contains 18 residues. V lost 1 base to trimming and J lost 3 bases, with 19 bases between them. Germline V gene data show CDR1 as MGHRA and CDR2 as YSYEKL. In DNA form, the CDR3 reads TGCGCCAGCAGCCAAGTTCAATCCAGGGGACCATACAAAAACATTCAGTACTTC. Amino acid sequence: CASSQVQSRGPYKNIQYF.

The chain carries TRBV19 and TRBJ2-6, with D possibly matching TRBD1 (6 bases). This CDR3 has 15 amino acids. From germline, CDR1 is LNHDA and CDR2 SQIVND (reference sequence). Trimming pared 10 bases from V and 0 bases from J, leaving 13 bases between. This CDR3 is CATVTGRSGANVLTF. CDR3 DNA sequence: TGTGCCACTGTCACAGGGCGCTCTGGGGCCAACGTCCTGACTTTC.

This sequence joins TRBV19 and TRBJ2-3, with 11 bases identical to TRBD2. Trimming took 2 bases from V and 5 from J; bases not matched to a gene: 6. CDR1 and CDR2 from the germline V gene are LNHDA and SQIVND (reference sequence). There are 16 residues in the CDR3. This CDR3 is CASSITSGSRRDTQYF. In DNA, the CDR3 is TGTGCCAGTAGTATAACTAGCGGGAGTAGGCGAGATACGCAGTATTTT.

V usage is TRBV6-6 and J usage is TRBJ1-5, with D possibly matching TRBD1 (5 bases). This CDR3 has 15 amino acids. Between the trimmed V and J ends, which lost 2 bases and 4 bases, there was a span of 12 bases. Germline values: CDR1 MNHNY, CDR2 SVGAGI (reference sequence). CDR3 DNA sequence: TGTGCCAGCAGTTACGCCGGCAGGGTAAATCAGCCCCAGCATTTT. Translation: CASSYAGRVNQPQHF.

The chain recombines TRBV14 with TRBJ2-1; D unclear. V was shortened by 4 bases and J by 9 bases, with 16 bases between the two germline ends. The length of the CDR3 is 14 residues. Germline CDR1 SGHDN, CDR2 FVKESK. The CDR3 bases are TGTGCCAGCAGCCGTACAGCTTTATTGGGTGAGCAGTTCTTC. It specifies CASSRTALLGEQFF.

In this sample, this clone turned up once. The chain links TRBV5-1 to TRBJ2-1, with 8 bases identical to TRBD2. This CDR3 is built from 14 residues. V lost 7 bases to trimming and J lost 3 bases; unmatched junction nucleotides: 6. Germline CDR1 SGHRS, CDR2 YFSETQ. The CDR3 sequence: CASYSGASYNEQFF. In nucleotides, the CDR3 is TGCGCCAGCTATAGCGGGGCCAGCTACAATGAGCAGTTCTTC.

The CDR3 DNA reads as TGTGCCGGGAAGGGACAGGGGCTTAATTCACCCCTCCACTTT. Its protein product is CAGKGQGLNSPLHF. V and J are TRBV6-5 and TRBJ1-6; TRBD1 agrees at 10 bases. The germline gives CDR1 MNHEY, CDR2 SVGAGI. The J segment lost 6 bases and the V segment lost 11 bases, leaving 7 bases of the junction unmatched. This CDR3 region has 14 residues.

The chain couples TRBV7-9 to TRBJ1-4, with 7 bases fitting TRBD1. The germline gives CDR1 SEHNR, CDR2 FQNEAQ (reference sequence). There are 15 residues in the CDR3. V lost 5 bases, J lost 7 bases, and 10 bases stayed unmatched. The CDR3 region has the DNA TGTGCCAGCAGCCCTTGGACAGGAGAGAGTGAAAAACTGTTTTTT. Translating it yields CASSPWTGESEKLFF.

The genes are TRBV5-1 and TRBJ2-2; 10 nucleotides line up with TRBD1. The CDR3 consists of 17 residues. The trim removed 2 bases at V and 5 bases at J, leaving 9 bases unmatched. Per germline, CDR1 SGHRS and CDR2 YFSETQ. The CDR3 here is CASSLRVRGQGTGELFF. The CDR3 DNA is TGCGCCAGCAGCTTACGAGTTAGGGGACAGGGGACCGGGGAGCTGTTTTTT. The full variable domain, rest sourced from reference TRBV5-1 and TRBJ2-2, is KAGVTQTPRYLIKTRGQQVTLSCSPISGHRSVSWYQQTPGQGLQFLFEYFSETQRNKGNFPGRFSGRQFSNSRSEMNVSTLELGDSALYLCASSLRVRGQGTGELFFGEGSRLTVL.

The V gene is TRBV14, the J gene TRBJ1-2, with TRBD1 as a possible D gene (5 bases). The CDR3 is 15 amino acids. Between the trimmed V and J ends, which lost 0 bases and 0 bases, there was a span of 8 bases. Germline CDR1 and CDR2: SGHDN and FVKESK. In DNA, the CDR3 is TGTGCCAGCAGCCAAGAAGGGACTCCTAACTATGGCTACACCTTC. It is translated as CASSQEGTPNYGYTF.

The chain has TRBV19 and TRBJ1-1; D ambiguous. The V gene lost 7 bases and the J gene lost 0 bases, with 9 bases spanning the gap. Germline V gene sequence: CDR1 LNHDA, CDR2 SQIVND (reference sequence). The CDR3 is 13 residues long. CDR3 nucleotide sequence: TGTGCCAGTAAATGGGAGATGAACACTGAAGCTTTCTTT. Translated: CASKWEMNTEAFF. Full variable domain (outside the CDR3, taken from reference TRBV19 and TRBJ1-1): DGGITQSPKYLFRKEGQNVTLSCEQNLNHDAMYWYRQDPGQGLRLIYYSQIVNDFQKGDIAEGYSVSREKKESFPLTVTSAQKNPTAFYLCASKWEMNTEAFFGQGTRLTVV.